This is a list of T cell receptor beta chains from one sample in a study of blood T cells in healthy people across ages. TCRdb recomputed calls from the 5' RACE reads with MiXCR, one row per CDR3 protein. Altogether about 760,000 distinct CDR3 sequences are present, about 61% being singletons, with the ten largest covering roughly 26%. Sequencing was carried out using blood. These receptors were collected from a man aged 40-50 years in good health. CDR3s include the opening cysteine and the closing phenylalanine or tryptophan. Fields, in order: J gene, V gene, clone size, D gene, CDR3 protein, CDR3 DNA. The D gene is left open where the match is weak. Only part of the rows carry a size: once, few, many, or a class if the clone is expanded.

j_gene: TRBJ2-1; v_gene: TRBV13; abundance: .; d_gene: .; CDR3aa: CASTRGGSYNEQFF; CDR3nt: TGTGCCAGCACTAGGGGAGGCTCCTACAATGAGCAGTTCTTC
j_gene: TRBJ2-7; v_gene: TRBV3-1; abundance: .; d_gene: .; CDR3aa: CASSQAPGASEQYF; CDR3nt: TGTGCCAGCAGCCAAGCCCCGGGGGCCAGCGAGCAGTACTTC
j_gene: TRBJ2-2; v_gene: TRBV25-1; abundance: .; d_gene: .; CDR3aa: CASSAGLNTGELFF; CDR3nt: TGTGCCAGCAGTGCGGGACTGAACACCGGGGAGCTGTTTTTT
j_gene: TRBJ2-1; v_gene: TRBV7-3; abundance: .; d_gene: .; CDR3aa: CASSLPLVGGPYNEQFF; CDR3nt: TGTGCCAGCAGCTTACCCCTAGTGGGTGGGCCCTACAATGAGCAGTTCTTC
j_gene: TRBJ2-5; v_gene: TRBV20-1; abundance: once; d_gene: TRBD1; CDR3aa: CSARGTGVEWETQYF; CDR3nt: TGCAGTGCTAGAGGGACAGGGGTAGAGTGGGAGACCCAGTACTTC
j_gene: TRBJ2-5; v_gene: TRBV27; abundance: .; d_gene: TRBD2; CDR3aa: CAMGRATALQETQYF; CDR3nt: TGTGCCATGGGGAGGGCTACTGCTCTCCAAGAGACCCAGTACTTC
j_gene: TRBJ2-5; v_gene: TRBV5-5; abundance: few; d_gene: TRBD1; CDR3aa: CASTTGQGSIVNQETQYF; CDR3nt: TGTGCCAGCACCACCGGACAGGGGTCCATCGTTAACCAAGAGACCCAGTACTTC
j_gene: TRBJ2-7; v_gene: TRBV7-2; abundance: few; d_gene: .; CDR3aa: CASSLDFKYEQYF; CDR3nt: TGTGCCAGCAGCTTAGATTTTAAGTACGAGCAGTACTTC
j_gene: TRBJ1-5; v_gene: TRBV4-1; abundance: .; d_gene: TRBD1; CDR3aa: CASSQDGPGTGNQPQHF; CDR3nt: TGCGCCAGCAGCCAAGACGGCCCCGGGACAGGGAATCAGCCCCAGCATTTT
j_gene: TRBJ2-7; v_gene: TRBV5-1; abundance: .; d_gene: TRBD1; CDR3aa: CASSLDRTGGGYEQYF; CDR3nt: TGCGCCAGCAGCTTGGATCGGACAGGGGGCGGCTACGAGCAGTACTTC